The clone carrying this T cell receptor (beta chain) was counted between two and nine times. This sample is drawn from a study of human T cells and chemical hapten exposure. Overall study: Yields of TCR per sample differed, chiefly owing to small differences in pooled library volume.

The library attached unique molecular identifiers to individual cDNA molecules. Authors' data handling: With a range of about 20,000 to 750,000, the median per sample was 95,638 TCRs. A single record per CDR3 protein comes from TCRdb applying MiXCR to the RACE reads. Here the V and J calls rest on TCRdb's processing, not on the authors' analysis. The table includes about 65,000 distinct CDR3 sequences, about 6% detected once. The ends lost 1 base at V and 2 bases at J; junction bases unmatched: 5. This CDR3 is 18 amino acids long. The time point was: healthy volunteer bleed at 6 weeks. Unfractionated whole blood was the source of the extracted total RNA.

Sequencing used whole blood. The sequence came from a female donor in good health. Some clones in this sample may be carry-over from other donors' samples. The rearrangement uses TRBV12-3 or TRBV12-4 and TRBJ2-1; 13 bases map to TRBD2. CDR3 DNA sequence: TGTGCCAGCAGTTTAGGACTAGCGGGAGGTGGGCCCTACAATGAGCAGTTCTTC. It yields the protein CASSLGLAGGGPYNEQFF.